Sequencing of this T cell receptor (beta chain) was carried out in a study of control samples from healthy donors and cancer patients. V was clipped by 4 bases and J by 0 bases; unmatched bases: 8. Germline CDR1 and CDR2: SGHRS and YFSETQ. The CDR3 totals 16 residues. Profiled with immunoSEQ multiplex PCR; TCRdb holds only in-frame clones, not every one. Of approximately 170,000 clones in the sample, 70% to 90% were seen once. The sequencing sample was made of blood. The receptor's source is a woman aged 25 to 39 in good health. The chain recombines TRBV5-1 with TRBJ2-3, with 7 bases matching TRBD1. The CDR3 region is CASSTRTGPSTDTQYF. The CDR3 nucleotides read TGCGCCAGCAGCACCCGGACAGGCCCCAGCACAGATACGCAGTATTTT.